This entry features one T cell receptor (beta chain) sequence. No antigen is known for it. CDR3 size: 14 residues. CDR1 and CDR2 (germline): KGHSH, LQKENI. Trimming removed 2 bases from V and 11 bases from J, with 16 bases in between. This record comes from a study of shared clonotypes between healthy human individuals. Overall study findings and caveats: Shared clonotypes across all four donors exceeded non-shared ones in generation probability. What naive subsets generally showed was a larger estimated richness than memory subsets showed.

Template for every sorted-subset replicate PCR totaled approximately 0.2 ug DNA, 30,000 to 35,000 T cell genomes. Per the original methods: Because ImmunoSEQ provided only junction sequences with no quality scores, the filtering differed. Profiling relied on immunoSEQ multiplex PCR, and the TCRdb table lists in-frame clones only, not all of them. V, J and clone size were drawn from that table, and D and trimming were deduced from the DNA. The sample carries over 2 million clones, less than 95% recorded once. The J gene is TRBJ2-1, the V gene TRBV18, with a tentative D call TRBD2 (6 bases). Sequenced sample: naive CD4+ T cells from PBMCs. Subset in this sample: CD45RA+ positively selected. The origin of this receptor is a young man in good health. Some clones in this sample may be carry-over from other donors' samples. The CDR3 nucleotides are TGTGCCAGCTCACCAGGGACGGGAGAAAGTCAGCAGTTCTTC. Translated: CASSPGTGESQQFF.